This record looks at one TCR beta chain sequence and its context. Its antigen remains unknown. TCRdb re-analysed the 5' RACE reads in MiXCR, keeping a single row per CDR3 protein. The sample carries 200,000 to 300,000 distinct CDR3 sequences, 16% recorded once. The CDR3 runs to 12 residues. Germline V gene lookup returns CDR1 DFQATT and CDR2 SNEGSKA (reference sequence). Losses at the gene ends were 5 bases for V and 7 bases for J; bases not matched to a gene: 8. The data are from a study of T-cell memory formation after mild COVID-19. The study's findings and limits: Researchers report contracting CD4+ clones mostly in CM and EM, with CD8+ clones in EMRA. Specificity for SARS-CoV-2 was not confirmed among the second-wave clones peaking on day 37. Clones shrinking from day 15 to 85 showed even CD4/CD8 mixes; later expanders tilted CD4+.

This chain uses TRBV20-1 with TRBJ2-7; TRBD1 matches at 7 bases. The TCR sequence derives from a man aged 18 to 30 who had mild COVID-19 (a few samples of this study predate the infection). Cell type and time point are not known. Sequencing was performed on PBMCs or a T cell subset sorted from them (not recorded which). The CDR3 DNA reads TGCAGTGCTGCAGACAGGGTAGGGGAGCAGTACTTC. It codes for CSAADRVGEQYF.